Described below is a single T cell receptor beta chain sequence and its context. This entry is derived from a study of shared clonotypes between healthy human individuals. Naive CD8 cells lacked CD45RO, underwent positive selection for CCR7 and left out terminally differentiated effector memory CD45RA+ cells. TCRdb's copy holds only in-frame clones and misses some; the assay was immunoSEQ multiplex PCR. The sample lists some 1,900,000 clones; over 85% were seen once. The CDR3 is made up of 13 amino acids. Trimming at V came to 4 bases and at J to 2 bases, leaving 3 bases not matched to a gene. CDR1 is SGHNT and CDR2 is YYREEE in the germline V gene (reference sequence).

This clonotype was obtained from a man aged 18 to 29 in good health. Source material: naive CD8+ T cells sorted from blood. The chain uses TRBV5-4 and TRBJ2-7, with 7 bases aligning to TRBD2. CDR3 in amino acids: CASSREAAYEQYF. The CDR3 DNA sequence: TGTGCCAGCAGCCGGGAGGCCGCCTACGAGCAGTACTTC. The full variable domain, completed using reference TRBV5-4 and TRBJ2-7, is ETGVTQSPTHLIKTRGQQVTLRCSSQSGHNTVSWYQQALGQGPQFIFQYYREEENGRGNFPPRFSGLQFPNYSSELNVNALELDDSALYLCASSREAAYEQYFGPGTRLTVT.